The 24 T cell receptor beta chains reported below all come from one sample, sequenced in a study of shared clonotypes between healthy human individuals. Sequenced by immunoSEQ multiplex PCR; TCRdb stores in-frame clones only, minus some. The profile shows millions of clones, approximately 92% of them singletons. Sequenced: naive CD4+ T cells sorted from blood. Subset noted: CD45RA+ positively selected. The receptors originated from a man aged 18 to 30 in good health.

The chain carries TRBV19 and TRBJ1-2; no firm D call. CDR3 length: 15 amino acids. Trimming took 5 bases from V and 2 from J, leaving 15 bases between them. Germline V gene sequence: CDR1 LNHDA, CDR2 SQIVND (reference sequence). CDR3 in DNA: TGTGCCAGTAGTTACGTGGGTCTCAGGAACTATGGCTACACCTTC. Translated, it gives CASSYVGLRNYGYTF.

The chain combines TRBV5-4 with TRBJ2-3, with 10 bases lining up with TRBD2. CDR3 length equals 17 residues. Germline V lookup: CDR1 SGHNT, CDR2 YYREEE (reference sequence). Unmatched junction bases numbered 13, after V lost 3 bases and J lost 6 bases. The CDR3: CASSWGASGSKWDTQYF. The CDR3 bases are TGTGCCAGCAGCTGGGGGGCTAGCGGGAGTAAGTGGGATACGCAGTATTTT.

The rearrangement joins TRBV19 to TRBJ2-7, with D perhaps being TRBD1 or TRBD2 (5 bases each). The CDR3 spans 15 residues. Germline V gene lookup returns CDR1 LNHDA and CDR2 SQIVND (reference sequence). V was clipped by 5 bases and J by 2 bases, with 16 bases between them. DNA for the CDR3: TGTGCCAGTAGTGACCTAGTGGGACCTCCCTACGAGCAGTACTTC. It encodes CASSDLVGPPYEQYF.

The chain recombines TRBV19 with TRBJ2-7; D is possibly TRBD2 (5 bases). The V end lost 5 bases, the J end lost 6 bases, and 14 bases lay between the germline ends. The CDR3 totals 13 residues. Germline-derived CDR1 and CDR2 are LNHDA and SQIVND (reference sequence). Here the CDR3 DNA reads TGTGCCAGTAGTCACACTAGTAATGCCGAGCAGTACTTC. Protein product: CASSHTSNAEQYF.

The CDR3: CASSQGTTYEQYF. The CDR3 DNA follows: TGCGCCAGCAGCCAAGGGACAACCTACGAGCAGTACTTC. This chain links TRBV5-1 with TRBJ2-7; D is perhaps TRBD1 (6 bases). CDR1 and CDR2 (germline): SGHRS, YFSETQ. The CDR3 has 13 amino acids. With 4 bases removed from V and 2 bases from J, the gap between germline ends came to 10 bases. The entire variable domain, with the rest obtained from reference TRBV5-1 and TRBJ2-7, is as follows: KAGVTQTPRYLIKTRGQQVTLSCSPISGHRSVSWYQQTPGQGLQFLFEYFSETQRNKGNFPGRFSGRQFSNSRSEMNVSTLELGDSALYLCASSQGTTYEQYFGPGTRLTVT.

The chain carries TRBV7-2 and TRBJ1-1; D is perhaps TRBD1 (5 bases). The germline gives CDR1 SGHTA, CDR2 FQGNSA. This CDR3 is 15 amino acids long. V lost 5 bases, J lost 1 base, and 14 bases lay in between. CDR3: CASSRYGAANTEAFF. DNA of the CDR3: TGTGCCAGCAGCCGATATGGGGCAGCGAACACTGAAGCTTTCTTT.

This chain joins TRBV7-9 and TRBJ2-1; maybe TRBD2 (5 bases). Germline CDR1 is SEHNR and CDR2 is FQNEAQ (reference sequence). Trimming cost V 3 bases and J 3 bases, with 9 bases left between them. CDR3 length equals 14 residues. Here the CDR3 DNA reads TGTGCCAGCAGCTTCGTACGGGACTACAATGAGCAGTTCTTC. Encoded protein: CASSFVRDYNEQFF.

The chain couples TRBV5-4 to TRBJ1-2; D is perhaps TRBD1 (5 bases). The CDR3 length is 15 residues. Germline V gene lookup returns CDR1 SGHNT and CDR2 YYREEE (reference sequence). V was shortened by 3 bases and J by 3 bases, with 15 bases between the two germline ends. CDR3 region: CASSSGDRRDYGYTF. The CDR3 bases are TGTGCCAGCAGCTCGGGGGACCGGAGAGACTATGGCTACACCTTC.

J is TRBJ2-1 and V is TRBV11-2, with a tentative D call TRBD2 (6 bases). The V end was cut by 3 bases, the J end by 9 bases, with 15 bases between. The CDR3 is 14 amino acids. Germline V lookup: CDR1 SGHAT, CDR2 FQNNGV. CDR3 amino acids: CASSFVAVQPEQFF. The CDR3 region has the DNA TGTGCCAGCAGCTTCGTAGCGGTACAGCCTGAGCAGTTCTTC.

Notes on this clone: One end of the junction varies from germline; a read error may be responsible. CDR3 in amino acids: CASSFRTGSSNEQFF. In DNA form, the CDR3 reads TGTGCCAGCAGTTTCCGGACAGGGTCCTCCAATGAGCAGTTCTTC. The genes are TRBV7-8 and TRBJ2-1; 8 bases fit TRBD1. CDR1 and CDR2 (germline): SGHVS, FQNEAQ. The CDR3 loop spans 15 amino acids.

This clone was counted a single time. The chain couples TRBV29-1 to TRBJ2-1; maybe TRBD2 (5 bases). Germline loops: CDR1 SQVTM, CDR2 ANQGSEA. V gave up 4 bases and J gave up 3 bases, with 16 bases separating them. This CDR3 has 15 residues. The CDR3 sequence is CSVGLGSGFYNEQFF. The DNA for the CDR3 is TGCAGCGTTGGTCTAGGAAGCGGATTCTACAATGAGCAGTTCTTC.

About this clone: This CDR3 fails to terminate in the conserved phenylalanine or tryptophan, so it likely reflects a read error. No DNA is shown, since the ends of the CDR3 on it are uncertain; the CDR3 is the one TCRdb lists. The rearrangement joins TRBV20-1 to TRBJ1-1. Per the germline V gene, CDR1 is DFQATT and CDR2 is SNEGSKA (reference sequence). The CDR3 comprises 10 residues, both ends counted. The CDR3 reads CSARENVLTL.

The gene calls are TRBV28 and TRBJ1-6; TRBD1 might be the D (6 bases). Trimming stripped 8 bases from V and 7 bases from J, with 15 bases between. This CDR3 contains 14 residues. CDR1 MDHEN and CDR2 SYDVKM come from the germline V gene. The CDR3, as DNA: TGTGCCAGCGTAACCGGGACACTAAATTCACCCCTCCACTTT. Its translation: CASVTGTLNSPLHF.

CDR3 in DNA: TGTGCCAGCAGTGAAGGTCTAGGGGTTGGCAATCAGCCCCAGCATTTT. The encoded protein is CASSEGLGVGNQPQHF. The chain is built from TRBV6-1 and TRBJ1-5; a possible D gene is TRBD1 (5 bases). Per the germline V gene, CDR1 is MNHNS and CDR2 is SASEGT. The CDR3 is 16 residues long. Between the trimmed V and J ends, which lost 1 base and 2 bases, there was a span of 12 bases.

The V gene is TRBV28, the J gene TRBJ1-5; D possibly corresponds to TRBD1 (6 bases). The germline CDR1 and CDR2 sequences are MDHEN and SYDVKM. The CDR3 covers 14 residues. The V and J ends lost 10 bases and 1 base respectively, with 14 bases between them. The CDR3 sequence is CATLGAGSNQPQHF. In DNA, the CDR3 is TGTGCCACCCTGGGGGCAGGGAGCAATCAGCCCCAGCATTTT.

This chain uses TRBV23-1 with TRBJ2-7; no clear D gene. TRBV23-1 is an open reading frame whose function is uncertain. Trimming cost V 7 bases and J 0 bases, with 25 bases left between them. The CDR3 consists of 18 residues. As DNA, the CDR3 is TGCGCCAGCATCTCCCCTTGGGCCGCAAAACCCCACTCCTACGAGCAGTACTTC. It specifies CASISPWAAKPHSYEQYF.

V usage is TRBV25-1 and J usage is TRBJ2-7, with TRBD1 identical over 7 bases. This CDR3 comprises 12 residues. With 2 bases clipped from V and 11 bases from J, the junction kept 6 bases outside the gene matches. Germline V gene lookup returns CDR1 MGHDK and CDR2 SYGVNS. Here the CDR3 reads CASSEARTGKYF. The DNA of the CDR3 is TGTGCCAGCAGTGAAGCCCGGACAGGCAAGTACTTC.

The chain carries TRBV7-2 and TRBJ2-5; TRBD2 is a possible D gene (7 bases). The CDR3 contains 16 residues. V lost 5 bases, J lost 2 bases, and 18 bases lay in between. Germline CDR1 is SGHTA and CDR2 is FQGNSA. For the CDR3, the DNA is TGTGCCAGCAGCCTAGGGGGAGGGCAGGGGCAAGAGACCCAGTACTTC. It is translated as CASSLGGGQGQETQYF.

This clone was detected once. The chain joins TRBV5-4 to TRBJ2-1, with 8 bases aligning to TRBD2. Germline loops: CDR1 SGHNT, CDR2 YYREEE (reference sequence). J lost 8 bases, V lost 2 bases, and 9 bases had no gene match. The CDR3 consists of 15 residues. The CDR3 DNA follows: TGTGCCAGCAGCTTCGGAGCGGGAGTTGGTTATGAGCAGTTCTTC. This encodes CASSFGAGVGYEQFF.

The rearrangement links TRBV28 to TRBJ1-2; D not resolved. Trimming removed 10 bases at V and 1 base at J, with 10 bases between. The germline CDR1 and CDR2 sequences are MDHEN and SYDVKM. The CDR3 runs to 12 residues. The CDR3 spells CATSGDNYGYTF. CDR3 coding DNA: TGTGCCACCAGCGGGGATAACTATGGCTACACCTTC.

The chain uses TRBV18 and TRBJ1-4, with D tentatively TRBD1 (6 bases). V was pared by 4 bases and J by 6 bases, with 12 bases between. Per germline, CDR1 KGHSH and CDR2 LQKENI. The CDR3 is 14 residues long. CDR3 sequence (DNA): TGTGCCAGCTCACAACAGGGATTACATGAAAAACTGTTTTTT. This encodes CASSQQGLHEKLFF.

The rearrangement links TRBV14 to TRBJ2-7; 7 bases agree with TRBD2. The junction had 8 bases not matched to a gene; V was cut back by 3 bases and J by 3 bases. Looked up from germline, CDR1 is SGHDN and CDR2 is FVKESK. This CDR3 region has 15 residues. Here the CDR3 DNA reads TGTGCCAGCAGCCAGTCGGGGGGAGTTCACTACGAGCAGTACTTC. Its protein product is CASSQSGGVHYEQYF.

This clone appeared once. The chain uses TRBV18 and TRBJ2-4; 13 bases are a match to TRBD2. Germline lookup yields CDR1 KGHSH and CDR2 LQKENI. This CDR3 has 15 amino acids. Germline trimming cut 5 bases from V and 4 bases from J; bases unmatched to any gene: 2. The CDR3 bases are TGTGCCAGCTCAGAACTAGCGGGGGGGAAAAACATTCAGTACTTC. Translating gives CASSELAGGKNIQYF. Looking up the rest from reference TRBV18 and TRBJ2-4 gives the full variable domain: NAGVMQNPRHLVRRRGQEARLRCSPMKGHSHVYWYRQLPEEGLKFMVYLQKENIIDESGMPKERFSAEFPKEGPSILRIQQVVRGDSAAYFCASSELAGGKNIQYFGAGTRLSVL.

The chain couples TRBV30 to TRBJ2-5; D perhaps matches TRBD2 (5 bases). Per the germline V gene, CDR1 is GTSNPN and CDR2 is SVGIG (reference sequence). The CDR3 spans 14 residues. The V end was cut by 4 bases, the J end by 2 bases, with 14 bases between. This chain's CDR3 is CAWNQRKRQETQYF. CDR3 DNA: TGTGCCTGGAACCAACGTAAGCGGCAAGAGACCCAGTACTTC.